The sequence of this TCR beta chain was determined in a study of Tregs in tolerant kidney transplant recipients. Turning to the study itself: Mixed chimerism was transient after nonmyeloablative marrow transplants from related graft donors.

Unstimulated Tregs (CD4+CD25+CD127-) and CD4+CD25- non-Tregs were sorted from PBMCs. CDR3 length equals 14 residues. V shed 7 bases and J 4 bases; nucleotides not matched to a gene: 7. CDR1 GTSNPN and CDR2 SVGIG come from the germline V gene (reference sequence). This table comes from immunoSEQ multiplex PCR, and its TCRdb copy is limited to in-frame clones, with some not included. The data contain around 78,000 clones, approximately 90% of them singletons. The chain recombines TRBV30 with TRBJ1-3; 10 bases line up with TRBD1. Source: Tregs from blood, taken before the transplant. The receptor's source is a human donor who received a combined kidney and bone marrow transplant. CDR3 DNA sequence: TGTGCCTCTTTAAGGGACAGGGGCGGAAACACCATATATTTT. Its protein product is CASLRDRGGNTIYF.